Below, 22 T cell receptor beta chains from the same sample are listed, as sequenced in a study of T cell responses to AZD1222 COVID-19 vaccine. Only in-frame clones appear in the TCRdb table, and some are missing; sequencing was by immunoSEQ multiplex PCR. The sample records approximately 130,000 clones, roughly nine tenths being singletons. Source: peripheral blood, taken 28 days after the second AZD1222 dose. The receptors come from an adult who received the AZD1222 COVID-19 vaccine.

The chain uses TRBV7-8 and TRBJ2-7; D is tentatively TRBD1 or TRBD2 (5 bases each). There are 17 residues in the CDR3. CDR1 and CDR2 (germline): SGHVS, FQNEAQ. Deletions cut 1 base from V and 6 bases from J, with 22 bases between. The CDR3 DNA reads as TGTGCCAGCAGCTTAGTAATAACGGGACCCCGAGGGGTCGAGCAGTACTTC. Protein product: CASSLVITGPRGVEQYF.

As DNA, the CDR3 is TGTGCCAGCAGTGACCCGACAGGTGGAAACCTTGAAGCTTTCTTT. Amino acid sequence: CASSDPTGGNLEAFF. The V call is TRBV6-1, the J call TRBJ1-1, with D perhaps matching TRBD1 (6 bases). This CDR3 spans 15 amino acids. CDR1 is MNHNS and CDR2 is SASEGT in the germline V gene. The germline V and J ends were trimmed by 3 bases and 7 bases, with 18 bases remaining between them.

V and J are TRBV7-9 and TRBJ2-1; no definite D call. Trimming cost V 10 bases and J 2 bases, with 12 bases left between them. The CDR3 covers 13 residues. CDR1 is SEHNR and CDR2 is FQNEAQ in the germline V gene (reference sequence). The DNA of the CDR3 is TGTGCCACCTGGCGGCGGCCCTACAATGAGCAGTTCTTC. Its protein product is CATWRRPYNEQFF. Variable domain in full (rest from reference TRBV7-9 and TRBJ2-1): DTGVSQNPRHKITKRGQNVTFRCDPISEHNRLYWYRQTLGQGPEFLTYFQNEAQLEKSRLLSDRFSAERPKGSFSTLEIQRTEQGDSAMYLCATWRRPYNEQFFGPGTRLTVL.

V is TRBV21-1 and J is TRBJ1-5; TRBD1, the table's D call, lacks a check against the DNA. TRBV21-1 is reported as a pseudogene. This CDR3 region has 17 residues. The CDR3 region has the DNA TGTGCCAGCAGCAAAGTGGCAGGGCGATATAGCAATCAGCCCCAGCATTTT. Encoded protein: CASSKVAGRYSNQPQHF.

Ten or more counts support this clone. The CDR3 sequence is CASSRVQGWNYGYTF. The CDR3 DNA is TGTGCCAGCAGCCGGGTACAGGGATGGAACTATGGCTACACCTTC. The chain links TRBV14 to TRBJ1-2, with D perhaps TRBD1 (6 bases). Trimming cost V 4 bases and J 2 bases, with 14 bases left between them. The CDR3 is 15 residues long. Germline V CDR1 and CDR2: SGHDN, FVKESK.

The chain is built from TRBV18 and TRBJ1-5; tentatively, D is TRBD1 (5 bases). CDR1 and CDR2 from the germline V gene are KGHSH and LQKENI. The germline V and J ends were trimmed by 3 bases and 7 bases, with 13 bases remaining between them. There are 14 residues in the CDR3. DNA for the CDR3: TGTGCCAGCTCACCCCGGGGAGGGGAACAGCCCCAGCATTTT. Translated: CASSPRGGEQPQHF.

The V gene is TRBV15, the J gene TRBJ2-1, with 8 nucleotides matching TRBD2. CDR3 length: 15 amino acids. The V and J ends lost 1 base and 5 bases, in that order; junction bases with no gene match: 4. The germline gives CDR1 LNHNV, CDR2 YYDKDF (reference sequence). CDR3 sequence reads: CATSRAGRVDNEQFF. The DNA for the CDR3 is TGTGCCACCAGCAGAGCCGGGAGGGTTGACAATGAGCAGTTCTTC.

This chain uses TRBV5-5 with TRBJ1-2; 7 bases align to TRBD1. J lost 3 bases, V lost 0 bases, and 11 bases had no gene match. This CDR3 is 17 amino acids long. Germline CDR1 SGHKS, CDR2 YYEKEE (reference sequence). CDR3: CASSLGVGGGNDYGYTF. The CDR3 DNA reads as TGTGCCAGCAGCTTGGGGGTAGGGGGCGGAAATGACTATGGCTACACCTTC.

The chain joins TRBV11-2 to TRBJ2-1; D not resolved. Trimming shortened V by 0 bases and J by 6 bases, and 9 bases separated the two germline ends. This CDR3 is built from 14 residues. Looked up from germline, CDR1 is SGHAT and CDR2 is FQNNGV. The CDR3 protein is CASSLDPFPNEQFF. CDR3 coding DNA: TGTGCCAGCAGCTTAGATCCTTTCCCCAATGAGCAGTTCTTC.

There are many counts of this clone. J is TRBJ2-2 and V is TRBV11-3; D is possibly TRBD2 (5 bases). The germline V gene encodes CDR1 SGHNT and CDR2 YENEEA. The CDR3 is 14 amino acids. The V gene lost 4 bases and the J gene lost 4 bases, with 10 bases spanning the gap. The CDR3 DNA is TGTGCCAGCAGCTCAGGACTTTCCACCGGGGAGCTGTTTTTT. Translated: CASSSGLSTGELFF.

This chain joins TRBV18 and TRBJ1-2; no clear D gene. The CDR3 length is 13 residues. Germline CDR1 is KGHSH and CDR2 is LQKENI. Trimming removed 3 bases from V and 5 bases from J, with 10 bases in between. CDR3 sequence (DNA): TGTGCCAGCTCACCGATGGTAGAGTATGGCTACACCTTC. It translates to CASSPMVEYGYTF.

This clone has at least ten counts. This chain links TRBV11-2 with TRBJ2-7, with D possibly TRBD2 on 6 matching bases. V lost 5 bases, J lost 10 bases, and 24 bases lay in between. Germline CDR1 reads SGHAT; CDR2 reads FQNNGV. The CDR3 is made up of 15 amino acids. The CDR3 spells CASSVRTLGGSPQYF. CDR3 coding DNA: TGTGCCAGCAGCGTTAGGACGCTGGGGGGATCCCCACAGTACTTC.

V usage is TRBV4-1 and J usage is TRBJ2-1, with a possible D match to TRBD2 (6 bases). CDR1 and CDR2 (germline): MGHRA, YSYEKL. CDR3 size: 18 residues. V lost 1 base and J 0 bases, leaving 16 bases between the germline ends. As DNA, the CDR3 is TGCGCCAGCAGCCAAGGGGTACTAGCCGCGAGCTCCTACAATGAGCAGTTCTTC. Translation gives CASSQGVLAASSYNEQFF.

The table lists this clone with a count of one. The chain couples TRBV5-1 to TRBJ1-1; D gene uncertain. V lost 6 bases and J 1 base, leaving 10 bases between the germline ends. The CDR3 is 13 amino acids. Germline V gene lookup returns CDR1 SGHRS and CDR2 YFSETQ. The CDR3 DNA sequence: TGCGCCAGCAAGGTTGAGGGGAACACTGAAGCTTTCTTT. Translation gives CASKVEGNTEAFF.

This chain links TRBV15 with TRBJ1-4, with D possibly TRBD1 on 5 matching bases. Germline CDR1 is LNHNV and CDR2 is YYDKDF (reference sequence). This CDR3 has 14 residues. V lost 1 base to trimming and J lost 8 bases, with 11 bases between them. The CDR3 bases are TGTGCCACCAGCAGAGTCCCAGGGTCAGAAAAACTGTTTTTT. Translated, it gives CATSRVPGSEKLFF.

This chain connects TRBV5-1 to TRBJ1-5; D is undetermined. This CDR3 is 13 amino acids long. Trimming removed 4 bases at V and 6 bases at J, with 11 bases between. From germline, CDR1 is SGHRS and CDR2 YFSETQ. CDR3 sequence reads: CASSREEGQPQHF. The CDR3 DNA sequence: TGCGCCAGCAGCAGGGAGGAGGGTCAGCCCCAGCATTTT.

CDR3 sequence (DNA): TGTGCCTGGAGTGTACGGAACACTGAAGCTTTCTTT. It yields the protein CAWSVRNTEAFF. This rearrangement joins TRBV30 to TRBJ1-1; D ambiguous. The CDR3 is 12 amino acids. Trimming removed 0 bases from V and 1 base from J, with 3 bases in between. Germline assignment: CDR1 GTSNPN and CDR2 SVGIG (reference sequence).

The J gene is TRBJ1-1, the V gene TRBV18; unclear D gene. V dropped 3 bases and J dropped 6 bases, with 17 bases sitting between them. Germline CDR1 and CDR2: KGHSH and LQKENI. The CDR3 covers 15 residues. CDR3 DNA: TGTGCCAGCTCACCTATGGGAGGGTGGGGAGCTGAAGCTTTCTTT. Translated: CASSPMGGWGAEAFF.

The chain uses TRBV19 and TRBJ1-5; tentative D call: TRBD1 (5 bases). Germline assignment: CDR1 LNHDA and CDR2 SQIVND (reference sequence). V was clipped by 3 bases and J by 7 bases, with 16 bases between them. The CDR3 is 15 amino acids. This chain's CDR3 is CASSIGPRAGQPQHF. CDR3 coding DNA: TGTGCCAGTAGTATTGGGCCCAGGGCTGGCCAGCCCCAGCATTTT.

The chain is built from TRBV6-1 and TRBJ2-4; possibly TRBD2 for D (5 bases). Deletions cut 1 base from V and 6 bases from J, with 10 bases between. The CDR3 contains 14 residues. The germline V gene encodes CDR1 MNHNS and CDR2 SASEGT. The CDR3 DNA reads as TGTGCCAGCAGTGAAGGGACTGCTTCAAACATTCAGTACTTC. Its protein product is CASSEGTASNIQYF.

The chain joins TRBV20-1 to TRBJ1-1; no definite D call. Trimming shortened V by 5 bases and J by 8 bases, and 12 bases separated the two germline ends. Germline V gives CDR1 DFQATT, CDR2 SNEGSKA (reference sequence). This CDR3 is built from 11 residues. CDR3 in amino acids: CSASRGEEAFF. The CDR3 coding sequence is TGCAGTGCTTCCCGGGGAGAGGAAGCTTTCTTT.

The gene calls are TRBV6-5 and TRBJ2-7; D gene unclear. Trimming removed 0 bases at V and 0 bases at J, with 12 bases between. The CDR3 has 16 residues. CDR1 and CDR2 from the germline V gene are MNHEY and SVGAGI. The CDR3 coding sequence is TGTGCCAGCAGTTACTCTTTACGGAGAGTCTCCTACGAGCAGTACTTC. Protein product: CASSYSLRRVSYEQYF.